The 27 T cell receptor beta chains below were found in one sample sequenced in a study of T cells after yellow fever vaccination. TCRdb reprocessed the 5' RACE reads via MiXCR and lists one record per CDR3 protein. The sample holds approximately 250,000 distinct CDR3 sequences, roughly 5% seen once. This specimen was CD4+ T cells sorted from PBMCs, taken on the day of the yellow fever booster vaccination. These receptors were collected from a man between 18 and 35 years old who received the YFV17D yellow fever vaccine.

This clonotype was counted only a few times. The chain is built from TRBV29-1 and TRBJ2-5; D is tentatively TRBD1 or TRBD2 (6 bases each). The CDR3 loop spans 13 amino acids. The V end lost 0 bases, the J end lost 7 bases, and 12 bases lay between the germline ends. The germline V gene has CDR1 SQVTM and CDR2 ANQGSEA. CDR3 DNA sequence: TGCAGCGTTGAAGATCAGGAGGGGGGGACCCAGTACTTC. Translating gives CSVEDQEGGTQYF.

This clonotype was detected only a few times. J is TRBJ1-1 and V is TRBV7-2, with D possibly matching TRBD1 (6 bases). Trimming stripped 5 bases from V and 4 bases from J, with 20 bases between. CDR1 and CDR2 from the germline V gene are SGHTA and FQGNSA. This CDR3 is 16 amino acids long. CDR3 amino acids: CASSPYGKTGATEAFF. In nucleotides, the CDR3 is TGTGCCAGCAGCCCCTACGGGAAGACGGGGGCCACTGAAGCTTTCTTT.

This clonotype was detected only a few times. The chain recombines TRBV24-1 with TRBJ2-3; D gene ambiguous. Germline CDR1 reads KGHDR; CDR2 reads SFDVKD. This CDR3 region has 13 residues. V was pared by 3 bases and J by 3 bases, with 6 bases between. Written as DNA, the CDR3 is TGTGCCACCAGTGATCTCAGAACAGATACGCAGTATTTT. It is translated as CATSDLRTDTQYF.

This chain connects TRBV7-8 to TRBJ2-7; the D gene is possibly TRBD1 (5 bases). The CDR3 runs 13 residues. In germline, CDR1 is SGHVS, CDR2 FQNEAQ. The V gene lost 5 bases and the J gene lost 2 bases, with 10 bases spanning the gap. The CDR3 bases are TGTGCCAGCAGCCCGACGGACACCTACGAGCAGTACGTC. Protein: CASSPTDTYEQYV.

This clonotype was counted at least ten times. The chain uses TRBV11-3 and TRBJ2-1, with 8 bases identical to TRBD1. Germline V CDR1 and CDR2: SGHNT, YENEEA. The CDR3 runs to 18 residues. The J segment lost 0 bases and the V segment lost 0 bases, leaving 7 bases of the junction unmatched. CDR3 amino acids: CASSLDQSGTGSYNEQFF. The DNA for the CDR3 is TGTGCCAGCAGCTTAGATCAATCGGGGACAGGCTCCTACAATGAGCAGTTCTTC.

The CDR3 loop is CATSSDRLSSYNEQFF. The CDR3 DNA is TGTGCCACCAGTTCGGACAGACTGAGCTCCTACAATGAGCAGTTCTTC. This chain joins TRBV24-1 and TRBJ2-1; D might be TRBD1 (6 bases). The V gene lost 6 bases and the J gene lost 0 bases, with 14 bases spanning the gap. There are 16 residues in the CDR3. The V gene's germline CDR1 is KGHDR and CDR2 SFDVKD.

The V gene is TRBV4-3, the J gene TRBJ1-1; possible D gene TRBD1, 5 bases. The CDR3 has 14 residues. Germline CDR1 LGHNA, CDR2 YSLEER. Trimming took off 0 bases at V and 8 bases at J, with 13 bases between the two ends. The CDR3 sequence: CASSQEFRGSEAFF. DNA for the CDR3: TGCGCCAGCAGCCAAGAATTTCGGGGGTCCGAAGCTTTCTTT.

V is TRBV20-1 and J is TRBJ2-1, with TRBD2 matching over 10 bases. J lost 7 bases, V lost 4 bases, and 7 bases had no gene match. Germline V gene lookup returns CDR1 DFQATT and CDR2 SNEGSKA (reference sequence). This CDR3 comprises 14 residues. Here the CDR3 reads CSATKAGGRNEQFF. CDR3 nucleotide sequence: TGCAGTGCTACCAAAGCGGGGGGGCGGAATGAGCAGTTCTTC.

This clonotype was picked up a small number of times. In nucleotides, the CDR3 is TGCGCCAGCCTACCCAGTCTAGCGGGGGGGCACGAGCAGTACTTC. Protein product: CASLPSLAGGHEQYF. The chain carries TRBV10-2 and TRBJ2-7; 12 bases agree with TRBD2. Trimming at V came to 8 bases and at J to 5 bases, leaving 10 bases not matched to a gene. CDR3 length: 15 amino acids. CDR1 WSHSY and CDR2 SAAADI come from the germline V gene.

Many counts were recorded for this clonotype. The rearrangement joins TRBV27 to TRBJ2-7, with 8 bases that match TRBD1. This CDR3 is built from 16 residues. Germline loops: CDR1 MNHEY, CDR2 SMNVEV (reference sequence). Losses at the gene ends were 8 bases for V and 6 bases for J; bases not matched to a gene: 18. CDR3 sequence reads: CASLREPGQEPSEQYV. Here the CDR3 DNA reads TGTGCCAGCCTGAGAGAACCGGGACAGGAGCCCTCCGAGCAGTACGTC.

This clonotype showed up many times. This sequence joins TRBV20-1 and TRBJ1-5; maybe TRBD1 (5 bases). The CDR3 totals 14 residues. The ends were cut back, 3 bases at V and 2 bases at J, with 11 bases in the middle. The germline CDR1 and CDR2 sequences are DFQATT and SNEGSKA (reference sequence). The CDR3 is CSARWGQGNQPQHF. CDR3 DNA sequence: TGCAGTGCTAGGTGGGGCCAGGGCAATCAGCCCCAGCATTTT.

This clonotype was observed a few times. The chain has TRBV20-1 and TRBJ1-5; D unresolved. Germline CDR1 DFQATT, CDR2 SNEGSKA (reference sequence). The V end lost 0 bases, the J end lost 4 bases, and 7 bases lay between the germline ends. The length of the CDR3 is 13 residues. The CDR3: CSARDLGNQPQHF. The DNA of the CDR3 is TGCAGTGCTAGAGATTTGGGGAATCAGCCCCAGCATTTT.

This clonotype occurred a few times. The CDR3 sequence is CAISDEPGETQYF. In DNA form, the CDR3 reads TGTGCCATCAGTGATGAACCTGGAGAGACCCAGTACTTC. The chain combines TRBV10-3 with TRBJ2-5; D is unresolved. The CDR3 runs 13 residues. Per germline, CDR1 ENHRY and CDR2 SYGVKD. Trimming took off 3 bases at V and 4 bases at J, with 9 bases between the two ends.

This clonotype was picked up many times. The chain carries TRBV6-5 and TRBJ2-1; 10 bases are shared with TRBD2. The trim removed 7 bases at V and 7 bases at J, leaving 10 bases unmatched. CDR3 length: 15 amino acids. Germline V gene sequence: CDR1 MNHEY, CDR2 SVGAGI. In DNA, the CDR3 is TGTGCCAGCACCGACCTAGCGGGGGCTAGGAATGAGCAGTTCTTC. Amino acids: CASTDLAGARNEQFF.

Here the CDR3 reads CASESLNTEAFF. CDR3 nucleotides: TGTGCCAGCGAATCTTTGAACACTGAAGCTTTCTTT. The chain uses TRBV7-9 and TRBJ1-1; no firm D call. V was cut by 8 bases and J by 0 bases, with 7 bases left in between. The CDR3 has 12 residues. Germline CDR1 is SEHNR and CDR2 is FQNEAQ (reference sequence).

This clonotype has only a few counts. The chain combines TRBV7-9 with TRBJ2-1; perhaps TRBD2 as D (5 bases). The CDR3 is 14 residues long. Trimming stripped 4 bases from V and 7 bases from J, with 14 bases between. Germline lookup yields CDR1 SEHNR and CDR2 FQNEAQ (reference sequence). CDR3 amino acids: CASSSGTGWNEQFF. The CDR3 bases are TGTGCCAGCAGCTCGGGAACGGGCTGGAATGAGCAGTTCTTC.

This clonotype was recorded a few times. The rearrangement links TRBV12-3 or TRBV12-4 to TRBJ2-5; D is perhaps TRBD1 (6 bases). Trimming left V 3 bases short and J 8 bases short, with 7 bases between. The CDR3 runs 11 residues. The CDR3 DNA is TGTGCCAGCAGTTTGACAGGAACCCAGTACTTC. Residues: CASSLTGTQYF.

This clonotype was observed at least ten times. The gene calls are TRBV20-1 and TRBJ2-7; possibly TRBD1 for D (7 bases). Deletions cut 4 bases from V and 4 bases from J, with 14 bases between. Germline-derived CDR1 and CDR2 are DFQATT and SNEGSKA (reference sequence). This CDR3 has 13 amino acids. The CDR3 nucleotides are TGCAGTGCTAACCCGACAGGGAGGTACGAGCAGTACGTC. Protein: CSANPTGRYEQYV.

Only a few counts were recorded for this clonotype. This chain connects TRBV7-2 to TRBJ1-4, with D perhaps matching TRBD1 (5 bases). CDR3 length: 15 residues. Germline V CDR1 and CDR2: SGHTA, FQGNSA. V lost 5 bases and J 5 bases, leaving 15 bases between the germline ends. Here the CDR3 reads CASSPGGGKNEKLFF. The CDR3 DNA reads TGTGCCAGCAGCCCTGGGGGGGGAAAAAATGAAAAACTGTTTTTT.

Only a few counts were recorded for this clonotype. This chain joins TRBV10-3 and TRBJ2-1; a possible D gene is TRBD1 (5 bases). The germline V and J ends were trimmed by 10 bases and 0 bases, with 16 bases remaining between them. CDR3 length: 15 residues. Germline values: CDR1 ENHRY, CDR2 SYGVKD. CDR3 residues: CATNPTASSYNEQFF. The CDR3 DNA follows: TGTGCCACCAACCCGACAGCCTCCTCCTACAATGAGCAGTTCTTC.

The rearrangement uses TRBV29-1 and TRBJ1-4; the D gene is possibly TRBD1 (5 bases). CDR1 SQVTM and CDR2 ANQGSEA come from the germline V gene. Between the trimmed V and J ends, which lost 4 bases and 3 bases, there was a span of 9 bases. The CDR3 contains 13 residues. The CDR3 nucleotides read TGCAGCGTTGGGCCAGGGCCTAATGAAAAACTGTTTTTT. Translated: CSVGPGPNEKLFF.

This clonotype has a count of ten or more. The V gene is TRBV7-2, the J gene TRBJ1-1; D is unclear. The germline V gene encodes CDR1 SGHTA and CDR2 FQGNSA. This CDR3 is 15 amino acids long. V lost 3 bases to trimming and J lost 3 bases, with 14 bases between them. CDR3 sequence reads: CASSFVAQIHTEAFF. The CDR3 bases are TGTGCCAGCAGCTTCGTCGCACAAATTCACACTGAAGCTTTCTTT.

CDR3 loop: CASSQAGQGKTEAFF. The CDR3 DNA is TGTGCCAGCAGCCAAGCGGGGCAGGGAAAAACTGAAGCTTTCTTT. The chain is built from TRBV4-2 and TRBJ1-1, with D perhaps TRBD1 (5 bases). The length of the CDR3 is 15 residues. CDR1 and CDR2 from the germline V gene are LGHNA and YNFKEQ. V was trimmed by 1 base and J by 5 bases, leaving 14 bases between them.

This clonotype was counted between two and nine times. This chain connects TRBV5-4 to TRBJ2-7, with a tentative D call TRBD1 (6 bases). Germline CDR1 reads SGHNT; CDR2 reads YYREEE (reference sequence). V was shortened by 4 bases and J by 3 bases, with 14 bases between the two germline ends. The CDR3 totals 14 residues. CDR3 nucleotide sequence: TGTGCCAGCAGCCTCCGGGACAAGGGCTACGAGCAGTACTTC. This translates into CASSLRDKGYEQYF.

This chain joins TRBV15 and TRBJ1-4; D is perhaps TRBD1 (5 bases). The CDR3 runs to 16 residues. The V and J ends lost 5 bases and 7 bases respectively, with 20 bases between them. Germline values: CDR1 LNHNV, CDR2 YYDKDF (reference sequence). The CDR3 loop reads CATSGGDGRGFEKLFF. In nucleotides, the CDR3 is TGTGCCACCAGCGGTGGGGACGGTCGGGGGTTTGAAAAACTGTTTTTT.

This clonotype was counted many times. The rearrangement links TRBV18 to TRBJ2-2; possibly TRBD1 or TRBD2 for D (5 bases each). The CDR3 is made up of 14 amino acids. Trimming left V 2 bases short and J 3 bases short, with 7 bases between. Germline CDR1 reads KGHSH; CDR2 reads LQKENI. The CDR3 loop reads CASSPGTDTGELFF. The CDR3 DNA sequence: TGTGCCAGCTCACCAGGGACGGACACCGGGGAGCTGTTTTTT.

V usage is TRBV5-4 and J usage is TRBJ1-1, with TRBD1 matching 9 bases. CDR1 SGHNT and CDR2 YYREEE come from the germline V gene (reference sequence). The CDR3 is made up of 12 amino acids. V shed 3 bases and J 6 bases; nucleotides not matched to a gene: 0. CDR3 DNA: TGTGCCAGCAGCTGGGACAGGGCTGAAGCTTTCTTT. Its protein is CASSWDRAEAFF. Based on the CDR3 plus reference TRBV5-4 and TRBJ1-1, the full variable domain is ETGVTQSPTHLIKTRGQQVTLRCSSQSGHNTVSWYQQALGQGPQFIFQYYREEENGRGNFPPRFSGLQFPNYSSELNVNALELDDSALYLCASSWDRAEAFFGQGTRLTVV.